The next 19 T cell receptor beta chains were all read from a single sample in a study of blood T cell repertoires in COVID-19. Generated by immunoSEQ multiplex PCR, the TCRdb table keeps only in-frame clones and is missing some. The sample contains about 200,000 clones, approximately 80% of which appear only once. Sequencing used peripheral blood. These receptors all come from a human donor with acute or convalescent COVID-19. The donor label of this sample is uncertain.

This CDR3 is CASSESGTVAYGYTF. The CDR3 DNA reads as TGTGCCAGCAGCGAGTCCGGGACAGTTGCCTATGGCTACACCTTC. This chain uses TRBV9 with TRBJ1-2; 7 bases map to TRBD1. There are 15 residues in the CDR3. With V trimmed by 3 bases and J by 4 bases, 9 bases remained unmatched. Germline loops: CDR1 SGDLS, CDR2 YYNGEE. The full variable domain, in which reference TRBV9 and TRBJ1-2 provide the parts outside the CDR3, is DSGVTQTPKHLITATGQRVTLRCSPRSGDLSVYWYQQSLDQGLQFLIQYYNGEERAKGNILERFSAQQFPDLHSELNLSSLELGDSALYFCASSESGTVAYGYTFGSGTRLTVV.

The V and J genes are TRBV11-1 and TRBJ2-5; 7 positions agree with TRBD2. V gave up 5 bases and J gave up 5 bases; unmatched junction bases: 5. Germline CDR1 and CDR2: SGHAT and FQDESV (reference sequence). The CDR3 is 13 amino acids. The CDR3 coding sequence is TGTGCCAGCAGCCCGGGACTAATGGAGACCCAGTACTTC. The encoded protein is CASSPGLMETQYF.

Only a few counts were recorded for this clone. This rearrangement joins TRBV7-9 to TRBJ1-5, with no clear D. Germline values: CDR1 SEHNR, CDR2 FQNEAQ (reference sequence). Trimming stripped 5 bases from V and 2 bases from J, with 19 bases between. The CDR3 runs to 17 residues. DNA for the CDR3: TGTGCCAGCAGCCCTCCTGCGGAGGTTTGGGGCAATCAGCCCCAGCATTTT. Residues: CASSPPAEVWGNQPQHF.

The chain recombines TRBV18 with TRBJ2-1, with D hard to call. The CDR3 length is 14 residues. V was trimmed by 6 bases and J by 9 bases, leaving 18 bases between them. CDR1 KGHSH and CDR2 LQKENI come from the germline V gene. The CDR3: CASSLGVGFAEQFF. As DNA, the CDR3 is TGTGCCAGCTCCCTAGGAGTCGGTTTCGCTGAGCAGTTCTTC. The whole variable domain, filled in from reference TRBV18 and TRBJ2-1, reads NAGVMQNPRHLVRRRGQEARLRCSPMKGHSHVYWYRQLPEEGLKFMVYLQKENIIDESGMPKERFSAEFPKEGPSILRIQQVVRGDSAAYFCASSLGVGFAEQFFGPGTRLTVL.

The chain is built from TRBV7-6 and TRBJ1-4; 8 nucleotides line up with TRBD1. V shed 5 bases and J 8 bases; nucleotides not matched to a gene: 10. Germline V lookup: CDR1 SGHVS, CDR2 FNYEAQ. The CDR3 totals 15 residues. The CDR3, as DNA: TGTGCCAGCAGCCGTGAGACAGGGGTAGGAGAAAAACTGTTTTTT. It codes for CASSRETGVGEKLFF.

This clone was seen a few times. This sample includes further DNA sequences coding for the same CDR3. The chain couples TRBV6-6 to TRBJ1-5; a weak D match, TRBD1 (5 bases). Deletions cut 2 bases from V and 2 bases from J, with 13 bases between. The V gene's germline CDR1 is MNHNY and CDR2 SVGAGI (reference sequence). The CDR3 has 16 amino acids. The CDR3 sequence: CASSYEQGVGNQPQHF. In nucleotides, the CDR3 is TGTGCCAGCAGTTACGAGCAGGGCGTTGGCAATCAGCCCCAGCATTTT.

The V and J genes are TRBV6-6 and TRBJ1-4; possible D gene TRBD1, 6 bases. The CDR3 covers 14 residues. Germline V gene lookup returns CDR1 MNHNY and CDR2 SVGAGI (reference sequence). Trimming cost V 5 bases and J 7 bases, with 14 bases left between them. The CDR3 reads CASSNRAEGEKLFF. CDR3 nucleotide sequence: TGTGCCAGCAGTAACAGGGCAGAAGGTGAAAAACTGTTTTTT.

The V call is TRBV3-1 (or the pseudogene TRBV3-2), the J call TRBJ2-1; 10 positions agree with TRBD2. The CDR3 totals 18 residues. Trimming removed 4 bases from V and 5 bases from J; junction bases left unmatched: 14. Germline-derived CDR1 and CDR2 are LGHDT and YNNKEL (reference sequence). CDR3 in amino acids: CASSPFLSASGRHNEQFF. CDR3 nucleotides: TGTGCCAGCAGCCCCTTCCTCTCCGCTAGCGGGAGACACAATGAGCAGTTCTTC.

V usage is TRBV5-1 and J usage is TRBJ1-3; no firm D call. Germline V lookup: CDR1 SGHRS, CDR2 YFSETQ. The germline V and J ends were trimmed by 0 bases and 0 bases, with 4 bases remaining between them. CDR3 length equals 14 residues. CDR3 bases: TGCGCCAGCAGCTTGGTAGACTCTGGAAACACCATATATTTT. The encoded protein is CASSLVDSGNTIYF.

V usage is TRBV5-1 and J usage is TRBJ1-1; 8 bases match TRBD1. The CDR3 is made up of 16 amino acids. Germline values: CDR1 SGHRS, CDR2 YFSETQ. With 2 bases clipped from V and 1 base from J, the junction kept 7 bases outside the gene matches. The CDR3 loop is CASSLRRTGRNTEAFF. The CDR3 DNA sequence: TGCGCCAGCAGCTTAAGGAGGACAGGGCGGAACACTGAAGCTTTCTTT.

The chain couples TRBV7-2 to TRBJ1-3; D is perhaps TRBD1 (6 bases). There are 16 residues in the CDR3. Germline values: CDR1 SGHTA, CDR2 FQGNSA. V was clipped by 3 bases and J by 0 bases, with 12 bases between them. CDR3 loop: CASSFRTVNSGNTIYF. CDR3 DNA sequence: TGTGCCAGCAGCTTTAGGACAGTCAACTCTGGAAACACCATATATTTT. Full variable domain (outside the CDR3, taken from reference TRBV7-2 and TRBJ1-3): GAGVSQSPSNKVTEKGKDVELRCDPISGHTALYWYRQSLGQGLEFLIYFQGNSAPDKSGLPSDRFSAERTGGSVSTLTIQRTQQEDSAVYLCASSFRTVNSGNTIYFGEGSWLTVV.

The chain links TRBV19 to TRBJ2-3, with 7 bases matching TRBD1. This CDR3 is built from 13 residues. CDR1 is LNHDA and CDR2 is SQIVND in the germline V gene (reference sequence). Trimming took 8 bases from V and 4 from J; bases not matched to a gene: 6. The CDR3 sequence is CASADRLADTQYF. The CDR3 DNA follows: TGTGCCAGTGCGGACAGGTTGGCAGATACGCAGTATTTT.

The sample holds one count of this clone. In the same sample, other DNA sequences code for this CDR3. The CDR3 bases are TGTGCCAGCAGTTTATTGCGGGAGACGCCTACAGCAGATACGCAGTATTTT. This codes for CASSLLRETPTADTQYF. The chain links TRBV28 to TRBJ2-3, with 7 bases aligning to TRBD2. The V gene end was trimmed by 1 base and the J gene end by 4 bases; junction bases not matched to a gene: 11. Germline V gene data show CDR1 as MDHEN and CDR2 as SYDVKM. This CDR3 is built from 17 residues.

V usage is TRBV3-1 (or the pseudogene TRBV3-2) and J usage is TRBJ2-5; tentative D call: TRBD2 (5 bases). This CDR3 contains 14 residues. The V and J ends lost 4 bases and 5 bases respectively, with 14 bases between them. Per germline, CDR1 LGHDT and CDR2 YNNKEL (reference sequence). The CDR3 coding sequence is TGTGCCAGCAGCCTGGAAGGAGGTGTGGAGACCCAGTACTTC. Amino acids: CASSLEGGVETQYF.

In the case of this clone: Other DNA sequences in the sample encode the same CDR3. The rearrangement joins TRBV18 to TRBJ1-1; D is uncertain. The germline V gene encodes CDR1 KGHSH and CDR2 LQKENI. Trimming removed 6 bases from V and 1 base from J, with 9 bases in between. The CDR3 runs 13 residues. In nucleotides, the CDR3 is TGTGCCAGCTCCCCTCAGAAGAACACTGAAGCTTTCTTT. Amino acid sequence: CASSPQKNTEAFF.

This chain uses TRBV6-5 with TRBJ1-1; TRBD1 aligns across 7 bases. Trimming at V came to 4 bases and at J to 3 bases, leaving 2 bases not matched to a gene. Germline V gene sequence: CDR1 MNHEY, CDR2 SVGAGI. The CDR3 has 13 residues. CDR3 in amino acids: CASSFRGYTEAFF. The CDR3 DNA follows: TGTGCCAGCAGTTTCAGGGGGTACACTGAAGCTTTCTTT.

The V gene is TRBV5-1, the J gene TRBJ2-1; D is possibly TRBD1 (5 bases). CDR3 length: 16 amino acids. V lost 3 bases and J 0 bases, leaving 13 bases between the germline ends. Germline V CDR1 and CDR2: SGHRS, YFSETQ. Written as DNA, the CDR3 is TGCGCCAGCAGCTGGAGCACAGGAGACTCCTACAATGAGCAGTTCTTC. Translated: CASSWSTGDSYNEQFF.

The chain carries TRBV9 and TRBJ1-2, with a weak D call TRBD1 (6 bases). The CDR3 spans 13 residues. The germline V and J ends were trimmed by 0 bases and 6 bases, with 9 bases remaining between them. CDR1 and CDR2 from the germline V gene are SGDLS and YYNGEE. The CDR3 bases are TGTGCCAGCAGCGTAGTACAGGGTGATGGCTACACCTTC. It translates to CASSVVQGDGYTF.

The chain is built from TRBV4-2 and TRBJ2-2; 9 bases map to TRBD2. Germline loops: CDR1 LGHNA, CDR2 YNFKEQ. The V gene end was trimmed by 3 bases and the J gene end by 6 bases; junction bases not matched to a gene: 17. CDR3 size: 19 residues. CDR3 sequence reads: CASSQKWAGLAMDAGELFF. The DNA for the CDR3 is TGTGCCAGCAGCCAGAAATGGGCAGGACTAGCGATGGACGCCGGGGAGCTGTTTTTT.